The 8 T cell receptor beta chains given below trace back to one sample, sequenced in a study of T cell changes during pregnancy in multiple sclerosis. The assay was immunoSEQ multiplex PCR, and TCRdb's table has in-frame clones only and misses some. The sample lists roughly 38,000 clones; 75% to 95% were seen once. Material: CD4+ T cells from peripheral blood mononuclear cells, obtained after pregnancy. The receptors shown here come from a female donor in good health, enrolled as a control in a pregnancy study.

This chain uses TRBV15 with TRBJ1-1, with TRBD1 matching 9 bases. The CDR3 is 14 residues long. J lost 5 bases, V lost 0 bases, and 1 base had no gene match. Germline assignment: CDR1 LNHNV and CDR2 YYDKDF (reference sequence). The CDR3 nucleotides are TGTGCCACCAGCAGAGATGGACAGGGGACTGAAGCTTTCTTT. Translating gives CATSRDGQGTEAFF.

V usage is TRBV18 and J usage is TRBJ2-1; possible D gene TRBD2, 5 bases. Germline values: CDR1 KGHSH, CDR2 LQKENI. The CDR3 has 16 residues. V was trimmed by 1 base and J by 12 bases, leaving 22 bases between them. CDR3 DNA sequence: TGTGCCAGCTCACCACGAGGGCTAAACCCAACAAATCGGCAGTTCTTC. Amino acid sequence: CASSPRGLNPTNRQFF.

This clone has just a few counts. V and J are TRBV28 and TRBJ2-1, with TRBD2 identical over 10 bases. CDR1 MDHEN and CDR2 SYDVKM come from the germline V gene. Trimming cost V 5 bases and J 8 bases; bases outside gene matches: 3. CDR3 length: 13 residues. The CDR3 is CASSRLAGDEQFF. The CDR3 nucleotides read TGTGCCAGCAGTCGTCTAGCGGGAGATGAGCAGTTCTTC.

This clone was counted between two and nine times. DNA for the CDR3: TGTGCCAGCAGTGACCCTCGGTACGGGGACACTGAAGCTTTCTTT. It codes for CASSDPRYGDTEAFF. This chain links TRBV6-1 with TRBJ1-1; D not certain. This CDR3 spans 15 amino acids. From germline, CDR1 is MNHNS and CDR2 SASEGT. V lost 3 bases to trimming and J lost 3 bases, with 14 bases between them.

V usage is TRBV2 and J usage is TRBJ2-4; possible D gene TRBD2, 5 bases. The CDR3 extends over 14 amino acids. In germline, CDR1 is SNHLY, CDR2 FYNNEI. V was trimmed by 8 bases and J by 1 base, leaving 12 bases between them. CDR3 sequence reads: CASGLEAAKNIQYF. CDR3 DNA sequence: TGTGCCAGCGGGTTGGAGGCCGCCAAAAACATTCAGTACTTC.

V usage is TRBV28 and J usage is TRBJ2-5, with D perhaps TRBD2 (5 bases). V was cut by 3 bases and J by 5 bases, with 10 bases left in between. The length of the CDR3 is 13 residues. Germline CDR1 reads MDHEN; CDR2 reads SYDVKM. CDR3: CASSLRPGETQYF. CDR3 nucleotide sequence: TGTGCCAGCAGTTTGCGCCCGGGGGAGACCCAGTACTTC.

The V gene is TRBV14, the J gene TRBJ2-5, with D perhaps TRBD2 (6 bases). V lost 1 base, J lost 5 bases, and 11 bases lay in between. CDR1 SGHDN and CDR2 FVKESK come from the germline V gene. There are 14 residues in the CDR3. The DNA for the CDR3 is TGTGCCAGCAGCCAAGCGGGGGTTCCTGAGACCCAGTACTTC. Protein sequence: CASSQAGVPETQYF.

This chain connects TRBV28 to TRBJ1-5; 11 positions agree with TRBD1. Trimming at V came to 8 bases and at J to 6 bases, leaving 0 bases not matched to a gene. The germline gives CDR1 MDHEN, CDR2 SYDVKM. The CDR3 extends over 12 amino acids. CDR3 bases: TGTGCCAGCGGGACAGGGGGTCAGCCCCAGCATTTT. It specifies CASGTGGQPQHF.